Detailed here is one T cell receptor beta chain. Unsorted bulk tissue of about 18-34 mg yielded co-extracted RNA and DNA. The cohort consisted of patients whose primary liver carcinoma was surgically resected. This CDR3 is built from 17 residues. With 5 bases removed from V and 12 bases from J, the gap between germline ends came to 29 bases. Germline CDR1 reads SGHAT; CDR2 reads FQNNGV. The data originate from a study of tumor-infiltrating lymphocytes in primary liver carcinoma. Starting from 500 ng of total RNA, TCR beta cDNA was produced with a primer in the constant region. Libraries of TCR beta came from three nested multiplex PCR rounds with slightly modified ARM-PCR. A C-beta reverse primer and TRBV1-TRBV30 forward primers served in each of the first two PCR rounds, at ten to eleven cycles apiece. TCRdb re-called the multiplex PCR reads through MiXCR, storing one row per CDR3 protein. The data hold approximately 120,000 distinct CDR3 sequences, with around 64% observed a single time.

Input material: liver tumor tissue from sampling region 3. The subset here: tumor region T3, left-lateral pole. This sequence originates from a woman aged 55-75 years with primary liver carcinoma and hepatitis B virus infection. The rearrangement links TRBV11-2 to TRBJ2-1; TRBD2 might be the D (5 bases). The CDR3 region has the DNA TGTGCCAGCAGCCCTGCTCAATCTGCGGCGGGCCTATCGGTGCAGTTCTTC. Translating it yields CASSPAQSAAGLSVQFF.